The entry below gives a single T cell receptor (beta chain) sequence along with its context. Its antigen is not identified. The data stem from a study of radiotherapy plus CTLA-4 blockade in lung cancer. Profiled with immunoSEQ multiplex PCR; TCRdb holds only in-frame clones, not every one. The sample records about 62,000 clones, roughly 76% being singletons. The CDR3 length is 15 residues. The germline CDR1 and CDR2 sequences are SNHLY and FYNNEI. V lost 7 bases, J lost 7 bases, and 13 bases stayed unmatched. Study-level findings and limits: Blood TCR clones of tumor origin expanded after radiotherapy plus ipilimumab.

The chain is built from TRBV2 and TRBJ2-7; 10 bases line up with TRBD2. The input for sequencing was peripheral blood, taken from a patient treated with radiotherapy plus ipilimumab. This sequence was found in a human donor with non-small cell lung cancer who had a complete response to radiotherapy plus ipilimumab. The CDR3 region is CASKLVLAGTGEQYF. The CDR3 DNA follows: TGTGCCAGCAAACTCGTACTAGCGGGGACGGGTGAGCAGTACTTC.